The TCR beta chain described here comes from a study of cytomegalovirus exposure and HLA in healthy donors. On the study more broadly: Earlier, almost 120 million unique TCR beta sequences were recovered from about 179 million T cells by an analysis. General observations from the study: As was reported, the classifier diagnosed cytomegalovirus status with high specificity and sensitivity. The authors confirmed in vitro that a few CMV-associated chains were specific for CMV antigens.

There are a few counts of this clone. Its antigen is not known. This CDR3 has 16 residues. The trim removed 6 bases at V and 4 bases at J, leaving 12 bases unmatched. Germline CDR1 reads LGHNA; CDR2 reads YSLEER. In the PCR, 60 Vbeta and 13 Jbeta primers were used. TCRdb's copy holds only in-frame clones and misses some; the assay was immunoSEQ multiplex PCR. The sample shows 100,000 to 150,000 clones, 75% to 90% of them seen only once. The TCR originated in a man in his forties in good health and CMV-seronegative. The chain is built from TRBV4-3 and TRBJ2-3; 8 positions agree with TRBD2. Sequenced sample: PBMCs. DNA for the CDR3: TGCGCCAGCAGTCTACAAAGCGGGGGCGGGGCAGATACGCAGTATTTT. Translating it yields CASSLQSGGGADTQYF.